Presented here are 26 T cell receptor beta chains from one specimen sequenced in a study of patients and donors after allogeneic stem cell transplantation. TCRdb reprocessed the RT-PCR reads via MiXCR and lists one record per CDR3 protein. This table has about 34,000 distinct CDR3 sequences, 35% to 40% appearing once. The sequenced sample consisted of blood, either unsorted or a sorted T cell fraction (not recorded which). The receptors originated from a human donor who was either an allogeneic HSCT recipient or a stem cell or donor lymphocyte infusion donor (not recorded which). It is not recorded whose cells these are; they may come from a transplant donor.

This chain joins TRBV12-3 or TRBV12-4 and TRBJ2-1; TRBD2 agrees at 8 bases. CDR3 length equals 16 residues. The V segment lost 1 base and the J segment 10 bases; nucleotides outside the gene matches: 12. CDR3 in amino acids: CASSLVKTGGPGEQFF. The CDR3 DNA reads TGTGCCAGCAGTTTAGTTAAGACGGGAGGGCCTGGAGAGCAGTTCTTC.

The rearrangement joins TRBV11-2 to TRBJ2-3, with 7 bases matching TRBD2. The germline V gene encodes CDR1 SGHAT and CDR2 FQNNGV. This CDR3 has 16 amino acids. J gave up 2 bases and V 3 bases, and 8 bases lay outside the gene matches. The CDR3 DNA follows: TGTGCCAGCAGCTTCGGGTGGGAGGGCCTCACAGATACGCAGTATTTT. It specifies CASSFGWEGLTDTQYF.

The CDR3 here is CATSRDRGRGEKLFF. CDR3 DNA sequence: TGTGCCACCAGCAGAGACAGGGGGCGGGGTGAAAAACTGTTTTTT. This chain links TRBV15 with TRBJ1-4, with TRBD1 matching over 8 bases. Unmatched junction bases numbered 4, after V lost 0 bases and J lost 7 bases. Germline CDR1 reads LNHNV; CDR2 reads YYDKDF (reference sequence). There are 15 residues in the CDR3. The full variable domain, its missing parts supplied by reference TRBV15 and TRBJ1-4, is DAMVIQNPRYQVTQFGKPVTLSCSQTLNHNVMYWYQQKSSQAPKLLFHYYDKDFNNEADTPDNFQSRRPNTSFCFLDIRSPGLGDTAMYLCATSRDRGRGEKLFFGSGTQLSVL.

A few counts support this clonotype. V is TRBV7-9 and J is TRBJ1-5; D gene unclear. There are 16 residues in the CDR3. Germline V gene lookup returns CDR1 SEHNR and CDR2 FQNEAQ (reference sequence). The V end was cut by 1 base, the J end by 0 bases, with 10 bases between. CDR3 sequence (DNA): TGTGCCAGCAGCTTAGGAAATTATGGTAGCAATCAGCCCCAGCATTTT. It codes for CASSLGNYGSNQPQHF.

The chain is built from TRBV6-2 or TRBV6-3 and TRBJ1-5, with 7 bases identical to TRBD1. The CDR3 has 15 residues. CDR1 is MNHEY, CDR2 SVGEGT, per germline. The trim removed 0 bases at V and 6 bases at J, leaving 5 bases unmatched. For the CDR3, the DNA is TGTGCCAGCAGTTACTCGATAGGGGGCGGTCAGCCCCAGCATTTT. This gives the protein CASSYSIGGGQPQHF.

The chain employs TRBV4-3 and TRBJ2-1; TRBD2 is a possible D gene (6 bases). This CDR3 has 18 residues. Germline-derived CDR1 and CDR2 are LGHNA and YSLEER. Trimming removed 0 bases from V and 0 bases from J, with 15 bases in between. CDR3 in amino acids: CASSQDPGRGFSYNEQFF. The CDR3 DNA reads TGCGCCAGCAGCCAAGATCCCGGACGGGGGTTCTCCTACAATGAGCAGTTCTTC.

The J gene is TRBJ2-3, the V gene TRBV29-1, with D uncertain. Per the germline V gene, CDR1 is SQVTM and CDR2 is ANQGSEA. Trimming stripped 4 bases from V and 7 bases from J, with 6 bases between. The CDR3 sequence is 10 residues long. CDR3 DNA: TGCAGCGTTGTAGCCCATACGCAGTATTTT. The encoded protein is CSVVAHTQYF.

The rearrangement joins TRBV7-9 to TRBJ2-7, with D maybe TRBD1 (5 bases). Germline V gene sequence: CDR1 SEHNR, CDR2 FQNEAQ (reference sequence). The CDR3 loop spans 16 amino acids. V gave up 2 bases and J gave up 1 base, with 15 bases separating them. CDR3 sequence reads: CASSLKQAGRSYEQYF. CDR3 in DNA: TGTGCCAGCAGCTTAAAACAGGCAGGACGTTCCTACGAGCAGTACTTC.

This clonotype was found a few times. V is TRBV7-2 and J is TRBJ1-5; 8 nucleotides match TRBD1. Germline V gene data show CDR1 as SGHTA and CDR2 as FQGNSA. The CDR3 contains 14 residues. Unmatched junction bases numbered 6, after V lost 8 bases and J lost 3 bases. DNA of the CDR3: TGTGCCAGCCGCCGACAGGGGACCAATCAGCCCCAGCATTTT. The encoded protein is CASRRQGTNQPQHF.

The V and J genes are TRBV21-1 and TRBJ2-7; TRBD2 was called by the table and not checked on the DNA. TRBV21-1 is listed as a pseudogene. There are 14 residues in the CDR3. Here the CDR3 reads CANLVTGHSYEQYF. The CDR3, as DNA: TGTGCCAACCTGGTCACGGGCCACTCCTACGAGCAGTACTTC.

This clonotype was seen a handful of times. V gene TRBV20-1 combines with J gene TRBJ1-3; D unclear. Germline V CDR1 and CDR2: DFQATT, SNEGSKA (reference sequence). V lost 0 bases and J 0 bases, leaving 12 bases between the germline ends. The CDR3 loop spans 16 amino acids. CDR3 coding DNA: TGCAGTGCTAGAGAGGCTCGGGCCTACTCTGGAAACACCATATATTTT. This encodes CSAREARAYSGNTIYF.

Here the CDR3 reads CASSQRRSTNTEAFF. As DNA, the CDR3 is TGCGCCAGCAGCCAACGTCGGTCAACGAACACTGAAGCTTTCTTT. This chain links TRBV4-3 with TRBJ1-1; D is unclear. The CDR3 has 15 residues. Germline loops: CDR1 LGHNA, CDR2 YSLEER. Trimming shortened V by 2 bases and J by 1 base, and 11 bases separated the two germline ends.

The rearrangement uses TRBV11-2 and TRBJ1-1; D might be TRBD1 (6 bases). From germline, CDR1 is SGHAT and CDR2 FQNNGV. The CDR3 is 13 residues long. With 7 bases removed from V and 6 bases from J, the gap between germline ends came to 15 bases. The CDR3 reads CASTIRGFAEAFF. The DNA of the CDR3 is TGTGCCAGCACCATAAGGGGGTTTGCTGAAGCTTTCTTT.

This chain links TRBV11-1 with TRBJ2-7, with D maybe TRBD2 (6 bases). Trimming cost V 1 base and J 2 bases, with 15 bases left between them. The CDR3 length is 16 residues. Per germline, CDR1 SGHAT and CDR2 FQDESV (reference sequence). The CDR3 here is CASSLGRLALPYEQYF. CDR3 bases: TGTGCCAGCAGCTTAGGGCGGCTAGCGCTCCCCTACGAGCAGTACTTC.

This clonotype was detected only a few times. The chain couples TRBV12-3 or TRBV12-4 to TRBJ1-5; D is perhaps TRBD1 (5 bases). This CDR3 has 16 amino acids. V lost 2 bases, J lost 0 bases, and 11 bases lay in between. The CDR3 here is CASSLRRDFSNQPQHF. The DNA of the CDR3 is TGTGCCAGCAGTTTACGACGGGACTTTAGCAATCAGCCCCAGCATTTT.

This clonotype appeared a few times. The V gene is TRBV5-6, the J gene TRBJ1-5; D is uncertain. Per the germline V gene, CDR1 is SGHDT and CDR2 is YYEEEE. The CDR3 consists of 12 residues. V dropped 0 bases and J dropped 6 bases, with 4 bases sitting between them. CDR3 nucleotide sequence: TGTGCCAGCAGCTTGGAAGGTCAGCCCCAGCATTTT. It specifies CASSLEGQPQHF.

The V gene is TRBV7-9, the J gene TRBJ2-5; D perhaps matches TRBD1 (6 bases). The CDR3 contains 15 residues. Germline V gene data show CDR1 as SEHNR and CDR2 as FQNEAQ (reference sequence). Trimming took 5 bases from V and 1 from J, leaving 14 bases between them. CDR3 nucleotide sequence: TGTGCCAGCAGCCGAGGGACACCCCTCCAAGAGACCCAGTACTTC. Protein product: CASSRGTPLQETQYF.

This clonotype was observed a few times. This chain links TRBV20-1 with TRBJ2-7; D gene unclear. CDR3 length: 12 amino acids. Between the trimmed V and J ends, which lost 3 bases and 2 bases, there was a span of 8 bases. In germline, CDR1 is DFQATT, CDR2 SNEGSKA (reference sequence). Written as DNA, the CDR3 is TGCAGTGCTAGTCGTAGTACCTACGAGCAGTACTTC. It yields the protein CSASRSTYEQYF.

This clonotype appeared a few times. The rearrangement joins TRBV2 to TRBJ1-2, with no clear D. This CDR3 contains 11 residues. CDR1 is SNHLY and CDR2 is FYNNEI in the germline V gene. V lost 6 bases to trimming and J lost 8 bases, with 10 bases between them. The CDR3 DNA follows: TGTGCCAGCAGGAGGGTAAAAGGCTACACCTTC. This codes for CASRRVKGYTF.

The chain joins TRBV7-2 to TRBJ1-1; TRBD1 might be the D (5 bases). V was cut by 3 bases and J by 7 bases, with 12 bases left in between. This CDR3 region has 13 residues. The V gene's germline CDR1 is SGHTA and CDR2 FQGNSA. This CDR3 is CASSLGPHYEAFF. CDR3 DNA sequence: TGTGCCAGCAGCTTGGGGCCCCACTATGAAGCTTTCTTT.

This clonotype was detected only once. CDR3 residues: CASSQEGLAGEGSTDTQYF. The DNA of the CDR3 is TGTGCCAGCAGCCAAGAGGGACTAGCGGGGGAGGGAAGCACAGATACGCAGTATTTT. The V gene is TRBV4-2, the J gene TRBJ2-3; 14 positions agree with TRBD2. Trimming cost V 0 bases and J 0 bases; bases outside gene matches: 5. CDR1 and CDR2 (germline): LGHNA, YNFKEQ. CDR3 length equals 19 residues.

This rearrangement joins TRBV7-9 to TRBJ1-5; D unclear. The CDR3 sequence is 12 residues long. Germline-derived CDR1 and CDR2 are SEHNR and FQNEAQ (reference sequence). The germline V and J ends were trimmed by 1 base and 8 bases, with 6 bases remaining between them. The CDR3 sequence: CASSLDLKPQHF. In nucleotides, the CDR3 is TGTGCCAGCAGCTTAGATCTGAAGCCCCAGCATTTT.

V is TRBV4-1 and J is TRBJ2-5; D ambiguous. V was clipped by 0 bases and J by 2 bases, with 7 bases between them. Germline CDR1 and CDR2: MGHRA and YSYEKL. CDR3 size: 14 residues. The CDR3 spells CASSQDLQQETQYF. The CDR3 nucleotides read TGCGCCAGCAGCCAAGATTTACAGCAAGAGACCCAGTACTTC.

J is TRBJ2-7 and V is TRBV18; D unresolved. The CDR3 spans 13 residues. Germline loops: CDR1 KGHSH, CDR2 LQKENI. V was cut by 1 base and J by 6 bases, with 10 bases left in between. DNA for the CDR3: TGTGCCAGCTCACCACGGGCGTCTGGCGAGCAGTACGTC. Protein: CASSPRASGEQYV.

This clonotype was counted only a few times. The chain carries TRBV3-1 and TRBJ2-2, with D uncertain. V was shortened by 4 bases and J by 6 bases, with 15 bases between the two germline ends. The CDR3 covers 15 residues. The germline gives CDR1 LGHDT, CDR2 YNNKEL (reference sequence). As DNA, the CDR3 is TGTGCCAGCAGCCCGACAAGTCCCCGTGCCGGGGAGCTGTTTTTT. Translating gives CASSPTSPRAGELFF.

The CDR3 is CASSLYSERGLTYNEQFF. The CDR3 nucleotides read TGTGCCAGCAGCCTATACTCCGAGCGGGGCCTAACCTACAATGAGCAGTTCTTC. J is TRBJ2-1 and V is TRBV7-8, with 7 positions matching TRBD2. V dropped 5 bases and J dropped 2; count of bases not matched to a gene: 15. The CDR3 has 18 amino acids. Germline CDR1 and CDR2: SGHVS and FQNEAQ.